A selection of T cell receptor beta chains follows, all from one sample in a study of blood T cell repertoires in COVID-19. Libraries were prepared by immunoSEQ multiplex PCR; TCRdb keeps only in-frame clonotypes and omits some of them. Seen here are a few hundred thousand clones, approximately 92% observed once, and the top ten hold more than 0.8%. The sequenced material came from PBMCs or T cells enriched from blood (not recorded which). These TCRs come from a man aged 18 to 29 who had recovered from COVID-19. Both conserved end residues are part of each CDR3. The order of the fields is J gene, D gene, V gene, clone size, CDR3 DNA, CDR3 protein. A D gene is named only where the DNA matches it firmly. Size values are once, few and many counts, or a class for expanded clones, and some rows have none.

TRBJ2-7	TRBD2	TRBV19	-	TGTGCCAGTAGTAATCTAGCGGGGGCTAATTACGAGCAGTACTTC	CASSNLAGANYEQYF
TRBJ2-7	TRBD1	TRBV6-5	-	TGTGCCAGCAGTCCCGGACAGGGCCGCAACGAGCAGTACTTC	CASSPGQGRNEQYF
TRBJ2-5	-	TRBV21-1	-	TGTGCCAGCAGCAAAACCCGGGACAGGATGGGGGAGACCCAGTACTTC	CASSKTRDRMGETQYF
TRBJ2-3	TRBD2	TRBV5-1	-	TGCGCCAGCAGCCCGCGGGGGGCGACAGATACGCAGTATTTT	CASSPRGATDTQYF
TRBJ2-1	-	TRBV6-5	-	TGTGCCAGCAGTTACTCAACGCGAAATGAGCAGTTCTTC	CASSYSTRNEQFF
TRBJ1-1	-	TRBV27	-	TGTGCCAGCAGTTCCCCCCATATCCGAGGAGCTTTCTTT	CASSSPHIRGAFF
TRBJ1-2	-	TRBV28	-	TGTGCCAGCTCAGCCCCGGGTCCCCCGAACTATGGCTACACCTTC	CASSAPGPPNYGYTF
TRBJ2-5	TRBD1	TRBV19	-	TGTGCCAGTAGTGCCGGGACAGTGAAAGAGACCCAGTACTTC	CASSAGTVKETQYF
TRBJ2-7	TRBD1	TRBV11-2	-	TGTGCCAGCAGCGACAGGGTCGAGCAGTACTTC	CASSDRVEQYF
TRBJ2-7	TRBD1	TRBV9	-	TGTGCCAGCAGCCCCGGGACAGGGGGTATTTTCTACGAGCAGTACTTC	CASSPGTGGIFYEQYF
TRBJ2-1	-	TRBV21-1	-	TGTGCCAGCAGCAAAGTGCTAGCAGCCTACAATGAGCAGTTCTTC	CASSKVLAAYNEQFF
TRBJ1-5	-	TRBV12-3/TRBV12-4	-	TGTGCCAGCAGTTTAACATTCTCGTCGCCCCAGCATTTT	CASSLTFSSPQHF
TRBJ2-3	-	TRBV19	-	TGTGCCAGTAGTATTCAGGCAGATACGCAGTATTTT	CASSIQADTQYF
TRBJ1-4	-	TRBV5-1	-	TGCGCCAGCCGCGAAGGGACTATCGAGGAAAAACTGTTTTTT	CASREGTIEEKLFF
TRBJ2-2	-	TRBV27	once	TGTGCCAGCAGTTTAAAGCCGGGCACCGGGGAGCTGTTTTTT	CASSLKPGTGELFF
TRBJ1-6	-	TRBV6-5	-	TGTGCCAGCAAACCACAGAGCTCCTATAATTCACCCCTCCACTTT	CASKPQSSYNSPLHF
TRBJ1-2	-	TRBV7-9	few	TGTGCCAGCACCAGAGGGGGTGGCTACACCTTC	CASTRGGGYTF
TRBJ2-3	-	TRBV7-2	-	TGTGCCAGCAGTCCAGAAATTTTT	CASSPEIF
TRBJ1-6	-	TRBV9	-	TGTGCCAGCAGCGTAGGGTCTAGGTCGGATTCACCCCTCCACTTT	CASSVGSRSDSPLHF
TRBJ2-5	-	TRBV3-1/TRBV3-2	-	TGTGCCAGCAGCCAATCGGTTCGGACCCAGTACTTC	CASSQSVRTQYF
TRBJ1-1	-	TRBV6-5	-	TGTGCCAGCAGCCGGGGGGGGTCGGGCACTGAAGCTTTCTTT	CASSRGGSGTEAFF
TRBJ2-3	-	TRBV5-6	-	TGTGCCAGCAGCTTGGCCGTAGTGAGGAACACAGATACGCAGTATTTT	CASSLAVVRNTDTQYF
TRBJ1-2	-	TRBV5-4	once	TGTGCCACCACCAACCCGGGAGGAGGGGATGGCTACACCTTC	CATTNPGGGDGYTF
TRBJ2-5	-	TRBV6-5	-	TGTGCCAGCAGTTACTCCGGCGGGCAAGAGACCCAGTACTTC	CASSYSGGQETQYF
TRBJ2-7	-	TRBV7-2	-	TGTGCCAGCAGCTCCCGGGTCGTTCCGGACGAGCAGTACTTC	CASSSRVVPDEQYF
TRBJ2-2	-	TRBV7-3	-	TGTGCCAGCAGCCGGGACTCCTACAACACCGGGGAGCTGTTTTTT	CASSRDSYNTGELFF
TRBJ2-5	TRBD1	TRBV18	-	TGTGCCAGCTCACCACCGGGGATCAGGGGGCGCGATACGGAGACCCAGTACTTC	CASSPPGIRGRDTETQYF
TRBJ2-7	TRBD1	TRBV5-1	once	TGCGCCAGCAGCTTGGTGCCAGGGGGCGTGGACGAGCAGTACTTC	CASSLVPGGVDEQYF
TRBJ1-2	-	TRBV18	-	TGTGCCAGCTCACTAGACAGTGGCTATGGCTACACCTTC	CASSLDSGYGYTF
TRBJ2-1	-	TRBV6-5	-	TGTGCCAGCGGCCGCGGGACCATCTCCTACAATGAGCAGTTCTTC	CASGRGTISYNEQFF
TRBJ2-5	-	TRBV7-9	-	TGTGCCAGCAGCCCCGGGACTTCGAAAGAGACCCAGTACTTC	CASSPGTSKETQYF
TRBJ2-1	TRBD1	TRBV25-1	-	TGTGCCAGCAGTGAATATGGTAGACAGGGAAGAAGTGAGCAGTTCTTC	CASSEYGRQGRSEQFF
TRBJ1-2	-	TRBV19	-	TGTGCCAGTAGTTCTCAAGGGAGCGACAGGATCTATGGCTACACCTTC	CASSSQGSDRIYGYTF
TRBJ2-2	TRBD1	TRBV2	-	TGTGCCAGCACCTTGGGACAGATCACCGGGGAGCTGTTTTTT	CASTLGQITGELFF
TRBJ2-7	TRBD2	TRBV5-1	-	TGCGCCAGCAGCACACGGACTAGCAAGAACGAGCAGTACTTC	CASSTRTSKNEQYF
TRBJ1-6	TRBD1	TRBV27	once	TGTGCCAGCAGTTTATCCGACAGGGGGGATTCACCCCTCCACTTT	CASSLSDRGDSPLHF
TRBJ1-5	-	TRBV28	-	TGTGCCAGCAGTTACAGCCTCCTGGAGCCCCAGCATTTT	CASSYSLLEPQHF
TRBJ2-2	TRBD2	TRBV3-1/TRBV3-2	-	TGTGCCAGCAGCCTCGGGACTAGCGGGCCAACGGGCGGGGAGCTGTTTTTT	CASSLGTSGPTGGELFF
TRBJ2-7	TRBD2	TRBV18	-	TGTGCCAGCTCCCCTCAACGGACTAGCGGGAGTTCGGTTACGAGTCAGTACTTC	CASSPQRTSGSSVTSQYF
TRBJ1-3	TRBD1	TRBV11-2	-	TGTGCCAGCAGCTTTCCGACAGGGAACTCTGGAAACACCATATATTTT	CASSFPTGNSGNTIYF
TRBJ2-7	TRBD1	TRBV27	-	TGTGCCACCAAAAGCATAAGTACAGGGGGGAACGAGCAGTACTTC	CATKSISTGGNEQYF
TRBJ2-7	-	TRBV27	few	TGTGCCAGCAGTTTAGAGGGCCGGACTCGTTCCTACGAGCAGTACTTC	CASSLEGRTRSYEQYF
TRBJ1-5	-	TRBV12-1	-	TGTGCCAGCAGCCCACCCCGGTGCAGGGGCAATCAGCCCCAGCATTTT	CASSPPRCRGNQPQHF
TRBJ1-3	-	TRBV3-1/TRBV3-2	-	TGTGCCAGCAGCCAACAAAACACCATATATTTT	CASSQQNTIYF
TRBJ2-1	TRBD1	TRBV19	-	TGTGCCTGCCGACAGGGGGGCAATGAGCAGTTCTTC	CACRQGGNEQFF
TRBJ2-2	-	TRBV10-3	-	TGTGCCATCTACGAGGGAAAGAACACCGGGGAGCTGTTTTTT	CAIYEGKNTGELFF
TRBJ2-3	-	TRBV9	-	TGTGCCAGCAGCACAGGGGGTCGGGGGGTCAGCACAGATACGCAGTATTTT	CASSTGGRGVSTDTQYF
TRBJ1-5	TRBD1	TRBV7-9	-	TGTGCCAGCAGCTTAGCGCGAGGCAGGGGGCAGAATCAGCCCCAGCATTTT	CASSLARGRGQNQPQHF
TRBJ1-5	TRBD1	TRBV7-9	-	TGTGCCAGCAGCCCCGGGACAGGGGGCGGTCAGCCCCAGCATTTT	CASSPGTGGGQPQHF
TRBJ1-2	-	TRBV6-4	-	TGTGCCAGCAGCGTCGACGGACTCTATGGCTACACCTTC	CASSVDGLYGYTF
TRBJ1-6	-	TRBV29-1	-	TGCAGCATCCGGAGCTCCTATAATTCACCCCTCCACTTT	CSIRSSYNSPLHF
TRBJ2-1	-	TRBV5-1	-	TGCGCCAGCAGCTGGGTGATAGAGCGGGGACAGGAAGGCCATGAGCAGTTCTTC	CASSWVIERGQEGHEQFF
TRBJ2-1	-	TRBV2	-	TGTGCCAGCAGCAGAGCACGGGGGAAAGGGTACAATGAGCAGTTCTTC	CASSRARGKGYNEQFF
TRBJ1-3	-	TRBV6-5	-	TGTGCCAGCTCTCGGGGTCGGAGTGGTGGAAACACCATATATTTT	CASSRGRSGGNTIYF